One sample yielded the 5 T cell receptor beta chains listed below, sequenced in a study of blood T cells in healthy people across ages. Together with a sample-barcoded 5' primer, a J-beta primer mix was included in a second PCR lasting roughly 6 to 12 cycles. TCRdb processed the 5' RACE reads anew with MiXCR; each CDR3 protein has one entry. Found here are roughly 700,000 distinct CDR3 sequences, less than 40% of them singletons; the top ten hold 15%. Sequenced input: blood. Source of these receptors: a woman of 80 years or more in good health.

The V call is TRBV29-1, the J call TRBJ2-1; D is ambiguous. The J call could be wrong; TRBJ2-7 is a better fit for the DNA end. CDR3 length equals 13 residues. Germline loops: CDR1 SQVTM, CDR2 ANQGSEA. CDR3 sequence reads: CSVGASSYNEQYF. DNA for the CDR3: TGCAGCGTTGGCGCGAGCTCCTACAATGAGCAGTACTTC.

This chain joins TRBV20-1 and TRBJ2-2; a weak D match, TRBD2 (5 bases). The CDR3 sequence is 14 residues long. Trimming left V 3 bases short and J 4 bases short, with 12 bases between. The germline CDR1 and CDR2 sequences are DFQATT and SNEGSKA (reference sequence). The CDR3 sequence: CSARIRGSTGELFF. CDR3 DNA sequence: TGCAGTGCTAGGATCCGGGGAAGCACCGGGGAGCTGTTTTTT.

This clonotype was counted many times. The chain uses TRBV12-3 or TRBV12-4 and TRBJ2-3; 10 nucleotides align to TRBD2. After removal of 4 bases from V and 2 bases from J, the junction contained 6 bases not matched to a gene. This CDR3 has 16 amino acids. The CDR3 protein is CASSSRSGGITDTQYF. The CDR3 nucleotides are TGTGCCAGCAGTTCCCGTAGCGGGGGGATCACAGATACGCAGTATTTT.

At least ten counts were recorded for this clonotype. This chain joins TRBV25-1 and TRBJ2-3; perhaps TRBD1 as D (6 bases). Germline CDR1 and CDR2: MGHDK and SYGVNS. This CDR3 is built from 15 residues. With 1 base removed from V and 6 bases from J, the gap between germline ends came to 14 bases. CDR3 DNA sequence: TGTGCCAGCAGTGAATCAGGGGCTCTCGTGGATACGCAGTATTTT. Protein sequence: CASSESGALVDTQYF.

The chain is built from TRBV7-2 and TRBJ2-3; D gene ambiguous. V lost 5 bases and J 6 bases, leaving 12 bases between the germline ends. Germline values: CDR1 SGHTA, CDR2 FQGNSA. The CDR3 sequence is 13 residues long. The CDR3 nucleotides read TGTGCCAGCAGCCAAGGGTTAAGGGATACGCAGTATTTT. Protein sequence: CASSQGLRDTQYF.